The next 30 T cell receptor beta chains were all read from a single sample in a study of T cells in Graves' hyperthyroidism and ophthalmopathy. Regions amplified from RNA transcripts were the TCR beta CDR3 regions. A set of HTBI primers served as the primers for a first-round RT-PCR of the TCR CDR3. Using its own MiXCR run on the multiplex PCR reads, TCRdb lists one record per CDR3 protein. The sample has under 750,000 distinct CDR3 sequences; 15% to 20% are singletons. Input material: blood. The receptors come from a woman aged 50 to 65 with Graves' hyperthyroidism that later progressed to Graves' ophthalmopathy.

The rearrangement joins TRBV18 to TRBJ2-3, with D unclear. Trimming took 2 bases from V and 4 from J, leaving 10 bases between them. This CDR3 region has 14 residues. Germline CDR1 reads KGHSH; CDR2 reads LQKENI. For the CDR3, the DNA is TGTGCCAGCTCACCAGAAATGTCCGCAGATACGCAGTATTTT. It yields the protein CASSPEMSADTQYF.

This clonotype was seen a few times. This chain connects TRBV19 to TRBJ1-1; a weak D match, TRBD1 (6 bases). V dropped 8 bases and J dropped 1 base, with 11 bases sitting between them. From germline, CDR1 is LNHDA and CDR2 SQIVND (reference sequence). The CDR3 loop spans 13 amino acids. The CDR3 nucleotides are TGTGCCAGTCAACCGGGACAGAACACTGAAGCTTTCTTT. Its translation: CASQPGQNTEAFF.

With respect to this clonotype: The junction does not match germline at one end; this may be a read error. The chain couples TRBV2 to TRBJ1-1; no clear D. Germline values: CDR1 SNHLY, CDR2 FYNNEI. The length of the CDR3 is 13 residues. CDR3 in amino acids: CASSVWENAEAFF. The CDR3 DNA sequence: TGTGCCAGCAGTGTTTGGGAGAACGCTGAAGCTTTCTTT.

The table lists this clonotype with a few counts. The chain joins TRBV3-1 to TRBJ2-5; TRBD1 aligns across 7 bases. The V gene's germline CDR1 is LGHDT and CDR2 YNNKEL (reference sequence). J gave up 3 bases and V 6 bases, and 10 bases lay outside the gene matches. The CDR3 is 15 residues long. The chain's CDR3 is CASSPRYTGEETQYF. Here the CDR3 DNA reads TGTGCCAGCAGTCCACGATATACAGGGGAAGAGACCCAGTACTTC.

This chain connects TRBV5-5 to TRBJ1-5; no clear D. The V end was cut by 0 bases, the J end by 0 bases, with 7 bases between. Germline-derived CDR1 and CDR2 are SGHKS and YYEKEE (reference sequence). The CDR3 spans 15 residues. The CDR3 protein is CASSLEGFSNQPQHF. The CDR3, as DNA: TGTGCCAGCAGCTTGGAGGGATTTAGCAATCAGCCCCAGCATTTT.

The chain links TRBV15 to TRBJ1-5; possibly TRBD1 for D (5 bases). The CDR3 contains 16 residues. Trimming removed 5 bases at V and 1 base at J, with 15 bases between. The germline CDR1 and CDR2 sequences are LNHNV and YYDKDF (reference sequence). For the CDR3, the DNA is TGTGCCACCAGCCGATCGCGCGGGGGGAGCAATCAGCCCCAGCATTTT. As protein: CATSRSRGGSNQPQHF.

On this clonotype itself: Possible read error: a much larger clone is one base away. This sequence joins TRBV7-2 and TRBJ2-5, with 9 bases matching TRBD2. The CDR3 covers 14 residues. The ends lost 5 bases at V and 7 bases at J; junction bases unmatched: 8. CDR1 is SGHTA, CDR2 FQGNSA, per germline. The CDR3 loop reads CASSLGTSSGTQYF. The CDR3 nucleotides read TGTGCCAGCAGCCTCGGGACTAGCTCCGGGACCCAGTACTTC. The whole variable domain, remainder taken from reference TRBV7-2 and TRBJ2-5, is GAGVSQSPSNKVTEKGKDVELRCDPISGHTALYWYRQSLGQGLEFLIYFQGNSAPDKSGLPSDRFSAERTGGSVSTLTIQRTQQEDSAVYLCASSLGTSSGTQYFGPGTRLLVL.

This clonotype was counted many times. This chain's CDR3 is CAWSVLSGGGGYTF. Written as DNA, the CDR3 is TGTGCCTGGAGTGTACTCTCAGGGGGCGGTGGCTACACCTTC. V is TRBV30 and J is TRBJ1-2, with 8 bases identical to TRBD1. With 0 bases clipped from V and 7 bases from J, the junction kept 7 bases outside the gene matches. This CDR3 has 14 amino acids. The germline gives CDR1 GTSNPN, CDR2 SVGIG (reference sequence).

This clonotype was picked up many times. The gene calls are TRBV20-1 and TRBJ2-5; no definite D call. V was clipped by 3 bases and J by 1 base, with 3 bases between them. CDR3 size: 11 residues. Germline assignment: CDR1 DFQATT and CDR2 SNEGSKA (reference sequence). The CDR3 sequence: CSASAQETQYF. The CDR3 region has the DNA TGCAGTGCTAGCGCCCAAGAGACCCAGTACTTC.

There are a few counts of this clonotype. The rearrangement links TRBV7-9 to TRBJ2-2, with 9 bases aligning to TRBD1. Germline CDR1 is SEHNR and CDR2 is FQNEAQ (reference sequence). V lost 6 bases and J lost 1; bases outside the gene matches: 3. The CDR3 extends over 15 amino acids. CDR3 protein: CASRQTGGNTGELFF. CDR3 nucleotide sequence: TGTGCCAGCAGGCAGACAGGGGGGAACACCGGGGAGCTGTTTTTT.

This clonotype came up a few times. The chain joins TRBV3-1 to TRBJ1-6; D remains ambiguous. CDR1 is LGHDT, CDR2 YNNKEL, per germline (reference sequence). CDR3 length equals 13 residues. V gave up 4 bases and J gave up 5 bases, with 6 bases separating them. CDR3 protein: CASSPRDNSPLHF. The CDR3 coding sequence is TGTGCCAGCAGCCCGAGGGATAATTCACCCCTCCACTTT.

The genes are TRBV4-1 and TRBJ1-6, with TRBD1 as a possible D gene (6 bases). Trimming cost V 3 bases and J 7 bases, with 10 bases left between them. Germline V CDR1 and CDR2: MGHRA, YSYEKL. The CDR3 has 14 residues. The DNA of the CDR3 is TGCGCCAGCAGCCATGCAGGGGTGAATTCACCCCTCCACTTT. As protein: CASSHAGVNSPLHF.

V and J are TRBV5-1 and TRBJ1-5; D is perhaps TRBD1 (5 bases). Trimming shortened V by 0 bases and J by 8 bases, and 9 bases separated the two germline ends. Germline CDR1 SGHRS, CDR2 YFSETQ. The CDR3 has 13 residues. The CDR3 reads CASSLAWGEPQHF. The CDR3 bases are TGCGCCAGCAGCTTGGCATGGGGGGAGCCCCAGCATTTT. The full variable domain, its missing parts supplied by reference TRBV5-1 and TRBJ1-5, is KAGVTQTPRYLIKTRGQQVTLSCSPISGHRSVSWYQQTPGQGLQFLFEYFSETQRNKGNFPGRFSGRQFSNSRSEMNVSTLELGDSALYLCASSLAWGEPQHFGDGTRLSIL.

This clonotype was found many times. The chain has TRBV5-5 and TRBJ2-5, with 8 bases that match TRBD1. Germline-derived CDR1 and CDR2 are SGHKS and YYEKEE (reference sequence). This CDR3 contains 15 residues. J gave up 1 base and V 1 base, and 3 bases lay outside the gene matches. The CDR3 region has the DNA TGTGCCAGCAGCTTGTACGGACAGGGCCAAGAGACCCAGTACTTC. Residues: CASSLYGQGQETQYF.

The chain employs TRBV29-1 and TRBJ2-2; D perhaps matches TRBD2 (6 bases). Trimming shortened V by 5 bases and J by 6 bases, and 16 bases separated the two germline ends. The germline V gene has CDR1 SQVTM and CDR2 ANQGSEA. This CDR3 comprises 14 residues. The CDR3 DNA sequence: TGCAGCGTTTTGGGTATGGAGGGCGCCGGGGAGCTGTTTTTT. This codes for CSVLGMEGAGELFF.

This clonotype was detected many times. This sequence joins TRBV11-2 and TRBJ1-1, with TRBD1 matching over 10 bases. V was pared by 5 bases and J by 4 bases, with 10 bases of the junction left unmatched. Germline CDR1 SGHAT, CDR2 FQNNGV. The CDR3 is 16 residues long. CDR3 in amino acids: CASSGGGTGESTEAFF. CDR3 DNA sequence: TGTGCCAGCAGCGGCGGAGGGACAGGGGAGTCCACTGAAGCTTTCTTT.

The table lists this clonotype with a few counts. This chain links TRBV11-3 with TRBJ2-2; 11 bases agree with TRBD2. The germline gives CDR1 SGHNT, CDR2 YENEEA. CDR3 size: 18 residues. Trimming took 4 bases from V and 7 from J; bases not matched to a gene: 14. In DNA form, the CDR3 reads TGTGCCAGCAGCTCCTCGGTACTAGCGGGGGATCGGAACGGGGAGCTGTTTTTT. As protein: CASSSSVLAGDRNGELFF.

This clonotype was recorded at least ten times. The chain couples TRBV3-1 to TRBJ1-1; D gene uncertain. Germline CDR1 and CDR2: LGHDT and YNNKEL (reference sequence). Trimming cost V 5 bases and J 4 bases, with 11 bases left between them. This CDR3 has 13 residues. The CDR3: CASSSNWGTEAFF. The CDR3 DNA follows: TGTGCCAGCAGCTCGAACTGGGGCACTGAAGCTTTCTTT.

This clonotype was seen only a few times. V usage is TRBV7-9 and J usage is TRBJ2-3; D gene uncertain. The CDR3 totals 16 residues. Trimming removed 2 bases at V and 4 bases at J, with 16 bases between. Per the germline V gene, CDR1 is SEHNR and CDR2 is FQNEAQ (reference sequence). CDR3 residues: CASSLTDPGRPDTQYF. In DNA form, the CDR3 reads TGTGCCAGCAGCTTAACGGACCCCGGTAGGCCAGATACGCAGTATTTT.

The table lists this clonotype with a few counts. J is TRBJ1-2 and V is TRBV7-9; D may be TRBD1 (5 bases). Per germline, CDR1 SEHNR and CDR2 FQNEAQ (reference sequence). This CDR3 spans 14 amino acids. The V gene lost 2 bases and the J gene lost 4 bases, with 11 bases spanning the gap. The CDR3 protein is CASSLSQGPYGYTF. Here the CDR3 DNA reads TGTGCCAGCAGCTTATCGCAGGGACCCTATGGCTACACCTTC.

This chain links TRBV5-8 with TRBJ1-2, with D unclear. The CDR3 loop spans 14 amino acids. V was trimmed by 0 bases and J by 4 bases, leaving 10 bases between them. CDR1 and CDR2 from the germline V gene are SGHTS and YDEGEE. The CDR3 DNA sequence: TGTGCCAGCAGCTTGGGGGGAGATGCCTATGGCTACACCTTC. Translated: CASSLGGDAYGYTF.

This clonotype was found many times. The chain links TRBV2 to TRBJ1-1; TRBD1 is a possible D gene (6 bases). The CDR3 extends over 18 amino acids. V lost 5 bases to trimming and J lost 0 bases, with 22 bases between them. From germline, CDR1 is SNHLY and CDR2 FYNNEI. The CDR3 coding sequence is TGTGCCAGCAGTCCGTGGGGGGGGCCTAAGATCATGAACACTGAAGCTTTCTTT. Protein: CASSPWGGPKIMNTEAFF.

This chain uses TRBV4-1 with TRBJ1-3; 7 nucleotides match TRBD1. The CDR3 loop spans 16 amino acids. CDR1 and CDR2 (germline): MGHRA, YSYEKL. With V trimmed by 3 bases and J by 0 bases, 5 bases remained unmatched. This CDR3 reads CASSQWQGDSGNTIYF. CDR3 sequence (DNA): TGCGCCAGCAGCCAGTGGCAGGGGGACTCTGGAAACACCATATATTTT.

The rearrangement links TRBV15 to TRBJ1-3; no definite D call. Germline V gene lookup returns CDR1 LNHNV and CDR2 YYDKDF (reference sequence). Trimming removed 0 bases from V and 0 bases from J, with 9 bases in between. The CDR3 contains 16 residues. The CDR3 DNA reads as TGTGCCACCAGCAGAGATCTTTCCTCCTCTGGAAACACCATATATTTT. Amino acid sequence: CATSRDLSSSGNTIYF.

V usage is TRBV10-3 and J usage is TRBJ2-2, with D unclear. The germline V gene has CDR1 ENHRY and CDR2 SYGVKD. The CDR3 runs to 13 residues. The V end lost 4 bases, the J end lost 1 base, and 4 bases lay between the germline ends. CDR3: CAISGMNTGELFF. In DNA form, the CDR3 reads TGTGCCATCAGTGGAATGAACACCGGGGAGCTGTTTTTT.

The chain links TRBV10-3 to TRBJ2-1, with D maybe TRBD2 (5 bases). CDR3 length equals 13 residues. Trimming cost V 6 bases and J 5 bases, with 11 bases left between them. CDR1 is ENHRY, CDR2 SYGVKD, per germline. DNA of the CDR3: TGTGCCATCAGCCCGCCGGGAAACAATGAGCAGTTCTTC. It yields the protein CAISPPGNNEQFF.

This clonotype was seen repeatedly, ten times or more. The V call is TRBV10-1, the J call TRBJ2-3, with D tentatively TRBD1 (6 bases). The V gene lost 0 bases and the J gene lost 4 bases, with 11 bases spanning the gap. Germline V gene data show CDR1 as WNHNN and CDR2 as SYGVQD (reference sequence). The CDR3 is made up of 15 amino acids. DNA for the CDR3: TGCGCCAGCAGTGAGTCTCAGGGGACCTCAGATACGCAGTATTTT. This gives the protein CASSESQGTSDTQYF.

In its sample, this clonotype was seen once. A much larger clone lies a single base off, so this may be a read error. The chain is built from TRBV11-2 and TRBJ1-2; D remains ambiguous. CDR3 length: 13 residues. In germline, CDR1 is SGHAT, CDR2 FQNNGV. CDR3 region: CAGSLDGEYGYTF. The CDR3, as DNA: TGTGCCGGCAGCTTAGACGGAGAATATGGCTACACCTTC. Complete variable domain (other parts from reference TRBV11-2 and TRBJ1-2): EAGVAQSPRYKIIEKRQSVAFWCNPISGHATLYWYQQILGQGPKLLIQFQNNGVVDDSQLPKDRFSAERLKGVDSTLKIQPAKLEDSAVYLCAGSLDGEYGYTFGSGTRLTVV.

Ten or more counts support this clonotype. The V call is TRBV5-1, the J call TRBJ2-2, with D unresolved. This CDR3 is built from 15 residues. Per the germline V gene, CDR1 is SGHRS and CDR2 is YFSETQ. With 1 base removed from V and 2 bases from J, the gap between germline ends came to 9 bases. The CDR3 DNA reads TGCGCCAGCAGCTTGTCGTATCCCAACACCGGGGAGCTGTTTTTT. It translates to CASSLSYPNTGELFF.

This clonotype has a count of ten or more. This chain uses TRBV20-1 with TRBJ1-5; tentatively, D is TRBD1 (5 bases). V dropped 0 bases and J dropped 1 base, with 7 bases sitting between them. CDR3 length: 14 residues. Germline CDR1 is DFQATT and CDR2 is SNEGSKA (reference sequence). For the CDR3, the DNA is TGCAGTGCTAGAGACAGGACAAGCAATCAGCCCCAGCATTTT. Its protein is CSARDRTSNQPQHF.